Given below is one TCR beta chain in context. The assay was immunoSEQ multiplex PCR, and TCRdb's table has in-frame clones only and misses some. There are around 120,000 clones in the sample; 88% occur only once, and 2% to 2.5% lies in the top ten. Trimming shortened V by 2 bases and J by 3 bases, and 5 bases separated the two germline ends. The length of the CDR3 is 14 residues. The germline V gene has CDR1 SGHAT and CDR2 FQNNGV. The data stem from a study of control samples from healthy donors and cancer patients. The receptor was derived from a woman in her seventies in good health. The chain combines TRBV11-2 with TRBJ1-6, with a weak D call TRBD1 (5 bases). The sequencing input was blood. As DNA, the CDR3 is TGTGCCAGCAGCTTACAGGGCTATAATTCACCCCTCCACTTT. Its translation: CASSLQGYNSPLHF. The complete variable domain, with remaining parts taken from reference TRBV11-2 and TRBJ1-6, reads EAGVAQSPRYKIIEKRQSVAFWCNPISGHATLYWYQQILGQGPKLLIQFQNNGVVDDSQLPKDRFSAERLKGVDSTLKIQPAKLEDSAVYLCASSLQGYNSPLHFGNGTRLTVT.